This T cell receptor (beta chain) originates from a study of shared clonotypes between healthy human individuals. Background on the study: Every donor yielded three CD4 naive, three CD4 memory, two CD8 naive and one CD8 memory plate.

Trimming removed 8 bases from V and 3 bases from J, with 16 bases in between. The CDR3 runs to 14 residues. Germline V CDR1 and CDR2: LGHNA, YNFKEQ. Assay: immunoSEQ multiplex PCR; the TCRdb copy retains only in-frame clones and omits some. This table holds approximately 2.1 million clones, 85% to 95% found once. The chain has TRBV4-2 and TRBJ1-2; unclear D gene. The specimen was naive CD4+ T cells from PBMCs. Subset: CD45RA+ positively selected. The source is a man between 18 and 35 years old in good health. Some clones in this sample may be carry-over from other donors' samples. The CDR3 loop is CASSPDPDYYGYTF. Written as DNA, the CDR3 is TGTGCCAGCTCGCCTGATCCGGACTACTATGGCTACACCTTC.